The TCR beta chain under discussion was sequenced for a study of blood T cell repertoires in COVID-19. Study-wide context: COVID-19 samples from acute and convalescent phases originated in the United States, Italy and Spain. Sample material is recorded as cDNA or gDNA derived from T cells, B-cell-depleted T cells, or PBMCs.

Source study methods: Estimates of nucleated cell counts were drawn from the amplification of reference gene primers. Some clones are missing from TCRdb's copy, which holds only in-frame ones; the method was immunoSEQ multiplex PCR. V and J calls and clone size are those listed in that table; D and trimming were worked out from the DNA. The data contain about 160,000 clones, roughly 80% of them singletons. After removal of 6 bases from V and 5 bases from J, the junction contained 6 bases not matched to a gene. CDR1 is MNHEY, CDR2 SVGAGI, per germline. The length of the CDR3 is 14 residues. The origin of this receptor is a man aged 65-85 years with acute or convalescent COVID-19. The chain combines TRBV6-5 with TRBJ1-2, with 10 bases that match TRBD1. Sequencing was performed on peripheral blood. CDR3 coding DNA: TGTGCCAGCAGATCACCGGGACAGGGGTATGGCTACACCTTC. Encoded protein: CASRSPGQGYGYTF.